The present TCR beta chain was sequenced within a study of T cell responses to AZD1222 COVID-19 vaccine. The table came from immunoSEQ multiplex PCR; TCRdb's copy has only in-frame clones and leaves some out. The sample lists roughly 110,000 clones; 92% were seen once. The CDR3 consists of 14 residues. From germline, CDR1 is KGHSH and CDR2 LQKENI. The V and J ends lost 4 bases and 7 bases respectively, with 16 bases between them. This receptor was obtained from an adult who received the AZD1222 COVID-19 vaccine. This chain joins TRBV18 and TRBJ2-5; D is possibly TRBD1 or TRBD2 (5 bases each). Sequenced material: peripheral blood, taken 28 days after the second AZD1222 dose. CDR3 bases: TGTGCCAGCTCACGTGCTGATGGGACGGGGACCCAGTACTTC. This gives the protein CASSRADGTGTQYF.